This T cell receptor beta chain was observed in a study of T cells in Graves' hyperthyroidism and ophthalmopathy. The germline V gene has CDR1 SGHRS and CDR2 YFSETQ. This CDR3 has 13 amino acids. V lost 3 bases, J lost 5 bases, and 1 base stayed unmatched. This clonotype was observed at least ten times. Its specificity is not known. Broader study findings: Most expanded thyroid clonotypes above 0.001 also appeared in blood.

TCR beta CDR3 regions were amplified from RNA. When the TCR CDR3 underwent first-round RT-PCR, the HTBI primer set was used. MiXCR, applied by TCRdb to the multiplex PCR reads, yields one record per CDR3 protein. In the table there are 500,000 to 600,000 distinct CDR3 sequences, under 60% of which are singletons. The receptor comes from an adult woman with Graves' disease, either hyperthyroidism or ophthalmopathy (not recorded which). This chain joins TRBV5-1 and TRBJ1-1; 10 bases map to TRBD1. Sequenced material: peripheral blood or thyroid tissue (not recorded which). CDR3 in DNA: TGCGCCAGCAGCTGGGGACAGGGGACTGAAGCTTTCTTT. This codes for CASSWGQGTEAFF.